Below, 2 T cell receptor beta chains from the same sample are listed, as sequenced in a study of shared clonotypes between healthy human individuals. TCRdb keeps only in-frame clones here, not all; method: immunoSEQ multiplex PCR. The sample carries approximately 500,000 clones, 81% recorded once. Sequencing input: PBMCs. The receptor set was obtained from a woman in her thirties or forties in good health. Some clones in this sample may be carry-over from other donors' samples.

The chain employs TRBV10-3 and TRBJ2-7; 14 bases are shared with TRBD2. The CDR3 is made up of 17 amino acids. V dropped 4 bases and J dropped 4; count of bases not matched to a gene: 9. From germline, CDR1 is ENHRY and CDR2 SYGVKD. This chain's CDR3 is CAISGRPGTSGSYEQYF. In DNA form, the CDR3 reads TGTGCCATCAGTGGCCGACCCGGGACTAGCGGGAGTTACGAGCAGTACTTC.

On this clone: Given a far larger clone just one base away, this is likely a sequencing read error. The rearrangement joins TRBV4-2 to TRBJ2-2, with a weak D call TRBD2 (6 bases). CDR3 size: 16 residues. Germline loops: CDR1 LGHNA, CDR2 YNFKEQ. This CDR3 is CASSQDGGGNTGELSF. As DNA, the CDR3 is TGTGCCAGCAGCCAAGATGGAGGAGGGAACACCGGGGAGCTGTCTTTT.